This TCR beta chain is from a study of blood T cell repertoires in COVID-19. For the study at large: Spain, Italy and the United States supplied samples that represented acute and convalescent COVID-19.

TCRdb keeps only in-frame clones here, not all; method: immunoSEQ multiplex PCR. This table holds about 73,000 clones, 80% to 90% found once. This clone occurred once. The J segment lost 7 bases and the V segment lost 6 bases, leaving 11 bases of the junction unmatched. The CDR3 contains 14 residues. Germline loops: CDR1 ENHRY, CDR2 SYGVKD. Sequences were obtained from peripheral blood. The source of this sequence is an elderly man with acute or convalescent COVID-19. The gene calls are TRBV10-3 and TRBJ1-1, with 7 positions matching TRBD1. The CDR3 DNA sequence: TGTGCCATCAGCACCTCCGACAGGGTGGGTGAAGCTTTCTTT. Its protein product is CAISTSDRVGEAFF.